This TCR beta chain came from a study of blood T cell repertoires in COVID-19. Across the whole study: Collection of acute and convalescent COVID-19 samples took place in the United States, Italy and Spain. PBMCs, B-cell-depleted T cells, or T cells provided the cDNA or gDNA that made up the material.

As originally analysed: Amplification of reference gene primers was used by the study to estimate nucleated cell counts. Here immunoSEQ multiplex PCR was the method, and the copy in TCRdb shows in-frame clones only, minus some. V and J calls and clone size are given by that table; D and trimming were obtained from the DNA. The sample contains around 260,000 clones, 83% of which appear only once. The clonotype comes from a woman aged 45 to 65 who had recovered from COVID-19. The sequenced material came from peripheral blood.

This CDR3 is CASSAAGADTQYF. The CDR3 DNA reads as TGTGCCAGCAGCGCAGCGGGCGCAGATACGCAGTATTTT. The genes are TRBV11-2 and TRBJ2-3; possible D gene TRBD2, 6 bases. The CDR3 length is 13 residues. Germline CDR1 and CDR2: SGHAT and FQNNGV. V was pared by 5 bases and J by 4 bases, with 10 bases between. The full variable domain, completed using reference TRBV11-2 and TRBJ2-3, is EAGVAQSPRYKIIEKRQSVAFWCNPISGHATLYWYQQILGQGPKLLIQFQNNGVVDDSQLPKDRFSAERLKGVDSTLKIQPAKLEDSAVYLCASSAAGADTQYFGPGTRLTVL.